Presented here are 15 T cell receptor beta chains from one specimen sequenced in a study of shared clonotypes between healthy human individuals. Here immunoSEQ multiplex PCR was the method, and the copy in TCRdb shows in-frame clones only, minus some. The sample yields 2.3 million or so clones, 85% to 95% seen once. The specimen sequenced was naive CD4+ T cells from PBMCs. Subset noted: CD45RA+ positively selected. The receptors come from a young man in good health. Some clones in this sample may be carry-over from other donors' samples.

The chain joins TRBV28 to TRBJ1-2, with 7 bases identical to TRBD1. Trimming cost V 7 bases and J 5 bases; bases outside gene matches: 10. This CDR3 is built from 14 residues. Per germline, CDR1 MDHEN and CDR2 SYDVKM. CDR3 DNA sequence: TGTGCCAGCACCCTGTCGGCAGGGGGTTATGGCTACACCTTC. It specifies CASTLSAGGYGYTF.

This chain uses TRBV6-1 with TRBJ1-3; the match to TRBD1 covers 8 bases. The CDR3 is made up of 14 amino acids. After removal of 6 bases from V and 4 bases from J, the junction contained 5 bases not matched to a gene. CDR1 is MNHNS and CDR2 is SASEGT in the germline V gene. CDR3 bases: TGTGCCAGCAGCACGACAGGGGTGGGAAACACCATATATTTT. Protein: CASSTTGVGNTIYF.

This clone was picked up a small number of times. The chain combines TRBV19 with TRBJ2-2; no definite D call. V lost 3 bases to trimming and J lost 6 bases, with 8 bases between them. CDR3 size: 13 residues. The germline CDR1 and CDR2 sequences are LNHDA and SQIVND (reference sequence). The CDR3 sequence: CASSIKNSGELFF. CDR3 DNA: TGTGCCAGTAGTATCAAGAATTCCGGGGAGCTGTTTTTT.

The chain links TRBV19 to TRBJ1-5; 9 bases align to TRBD1. The germline CDR1 and CDR2 sequences are LNHDA and SQIVND (reference sequence). The CDR3 has 14 amino acids. J was trimmed by 8 bases and V by 7 bases; bases with no gene match: 9. The DNA of the CDR3 is TGTGCCAGTAATTTCGGGACAGGGTGGGAGCCCCAGCATTTT. As protein: CASNFGTGWEPQHF.

The V gene is TRBV7-9, the J gene TRBJ1-4; D might be TRBD1 (5 bases). This CDR3 is built from 14 residues. In germline, CDR1 is SEHNR, CDR2 FQNEAQ (reference sequence). Trimming left V 1 base short and J 4 bases short, with 7 bases between. The CDR3 DNA follows: TGTGCCAGCAGCTTAGTGACAGATAATGAAAAACTGTTTTTT. Translated, it gives CASSLVTDNEKLFF.

V is TRBV19 and J is TRBJ2-2; possibly TRBD2 for D (5 bases). In germline, CDR1 is LNHDA, CDR2 SQIVND (reference sequence). V was cut by 11 bases and J by 3 bases, with 19 bases left in between. The CDR3 consists of 15 residues. The CDR3 loop reads CASQMGAAHTGELFF. The DNA of the CDR3 is TGTGCCTCCCAAATGGGAGCGGCCCACACCGGGGAGCTGTTTTTT.

This chain joins TRBV4-2 and TRBJ1-1; 8 nucleotides match TRBD1. Trimming cost V 4 bases and J 6 bases; bases outside gene matches: 16. The CDR3 runs 17 residues. Germline V lookup: CDR1 LGHNA, CDR2 YNFKEQ. CDR3 region: CASSLGRGQVGVAEAFF. The CDR3 DNA reads as TGTGCCAGCAGCCTAGGCAGGGGGCAGGTGGGAGTCGCTGAAGCTTTCTTT.

This clone has more than one count but fewer than ten. The chain uses TRBV2 and TRBJ1-1, with D tentatively TRBD1 (5 bases). The CDR3 is 13 residues long. The ends were cut back, 5 bases at V and 3 bases at J, with 10 bases in the middle. Germline assignment: CDR1 SNHLY and CDR2 FYNNEI. CDR3 DNA sequence: TGTGCCAGCAGTCCCGGGACTTACACTGAAGCTTTCTTT. This gives the protein CASSPGTYTEAFF. The whole variable domain, filled in from reference TRBV2 and TRBJ1-1, reads EPEVTQTPSHQVTQMGQEVILRCVPISNHLYFYWYRQILGQKVEFLVSFYNNEISEKSEIFDDQFSVERPDGSNFTLKIRSTKLEDSAMYFCASSPGTYTEAFFGQGTRLTVV.

The chain couples TRBV5-4 to TRBJ1-3; tentative D call: TRBD1 (5 bases). The CDR3 covers 15 residues. V was cut by 2 bases and J by 1 base, with 10 bases left in between. Germline loops: CDR1 SGHNT, CDR2 YYREEE (reference sequence). The CDR3 DNA is TGTGCCAGCAGCTTAGGAGGGACTTCTGGAAACACCATATATTTT. It encodes CASSLGGTSGNTIYF.

The rearrangement uses TRBV5-1 and TRBJ1-2, with 7 bases identical to TRBD1. This CDR3 spans 16 amino acids. V lost 3 bases to trimming and J lost 4 bases; unmatched junction nucleotides: 12. Germline CDR1 and CDR2: SGHRS and YFSETQ. CDR3 nucleotide sequence: TGCGCCAGCAGCTGGGGAGGTCCAGGGGGGATCTATGGCTACACCTTC. Protein sequence: CASSWGGPGGIYGYTF.

The gene calls are TRBV23-1 and TRBJ2-2, with D perhaps matching TRBD2 (6 bases). TRBV23-1 is an ORF, with its function uncertain. The CDR3 totals 19 residues. V gave up 2 bases and J gave up 0 bases, with 19 bases separating them. CDR3 bases: TGCGCCAGCAGTCAAGGGAGGCCGGGGAAGCGGTCGAACACCGGGGAGCTGTTTTTT. It specifies CASSQGRPGKRSNTGELFF.

The gene calls are TRBV6-5 and TRBJ2-7, with 7 bases lining up with TRBD1. Per the germline V gene, CDR1 is MNHEY and CDR2 is SVGAGI. The CDR3 spans 14 residues. V trimming: 6 bases; J trimming: 5 bases; junction bases outside the gene matches: 10. The CDR3 here is CASRNPGQAHEQYF. The CDR3 DNA follows: TGTGCCAGCAGAAACCCAGGACAGGCCCACGAGCAGTACTTC.

The CDR3 DNA reads TGTGCCAGCAGTTTACTAGTTCCCACCGGGGAGCTGTTTTTT. Translation gives CASSLLVPTGELFF. The rearrangement uses TRBV28 and TRBJ2-2; no clear D gene. V was cut by 2 bases and J by 4 bases, with 8 bases left in between. Germline-derived CDR1 and CDR2 are MDHEN and SYDVKM. This CDR3 contains 14 residues.

This clone was detected only once. This sequence joins TRBV5-1 and TRBJ2-1; weak D call: TRBD2 (6 bases). Looked up from germline, CDR1 is SGHRS and CDR2 is YFSETQ. V lost 4 bases to trimming and J lost 10 bases, with 12 bases between them. The CDR3 extends over 12 amino acids. CDR3 loop: CASSPSGPEQFF. As DNA, the CDR3 is TGCGCCAGCAGCCCCAGCGGGCCCGAGCAGTTCTTC.

The chain uses TRBV19 and TRBJ2-1; 7 bases line up with TRBD2. Germline V CDR1 and CDR2: LNHDA, SQIVND (reference sequence). V shed 1 base, J shed 3 bases, and the junction held 6 bases outside the gene matches. This CDR3 region has 16 residues. In DNA, the CDR3 is TGTGCCAGTAGTATAGCACGGCTAGCGGACTACAATGAGCAGTTCTTC. Translation: CASSIARLADYNEQFF. The full variable domain, in which reference TRBV19 and TRBJ2-1 provide the parts outside the CDR3, is DGGITQSPKYLFRKEGQNVTLSCEQNLNHDAMYWYRQDPGQGLRLIYYSQIVNDFQKGDIAEGYSVSREKKESFPLTVTSAQKNPTAFYLCASSIARLADYNEQFFGPGTRLTVL.